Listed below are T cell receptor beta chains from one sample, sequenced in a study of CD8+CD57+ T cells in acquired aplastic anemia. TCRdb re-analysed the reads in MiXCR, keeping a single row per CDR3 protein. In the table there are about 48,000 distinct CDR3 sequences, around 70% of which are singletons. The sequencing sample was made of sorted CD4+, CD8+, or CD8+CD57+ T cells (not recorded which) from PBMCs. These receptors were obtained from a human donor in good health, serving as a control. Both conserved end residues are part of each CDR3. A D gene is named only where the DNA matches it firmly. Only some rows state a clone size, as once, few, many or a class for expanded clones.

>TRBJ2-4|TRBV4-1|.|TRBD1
TGCGCCAGCAGCCAACAGACAGGGGGAAACATTCAGTACTTC
CASSQQTGGNIQYF
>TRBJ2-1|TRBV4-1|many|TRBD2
TGCGCCAGCAGCCAAGGCCCGCTGGCGGGAGCCTCCTACAATGAGCAGTTCTTC
CASSQGPLAGASYNEQFF
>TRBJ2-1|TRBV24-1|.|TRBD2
TGTGCCACCAGCCGAGGGGTTAGCGGGGGGGCGAGTAATGAGCAGTTCTTC
CATSRGVSGGASNEQFF
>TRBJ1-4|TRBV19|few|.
TGTGCCAGTAGTTCCAGGGATGAAAAACTGTTTTTT
CASSSRDEKLFF
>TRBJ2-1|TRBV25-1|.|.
TGTGCCAGCAGCCAAGAGCTCTACAATGAGCAGTTCTTC
CASSQELYNEQFF
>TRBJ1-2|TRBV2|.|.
TGTGCCAGCAGTAGCTTGGAGGGGAACTATGGCTACACCTTC
CASSSLEGNYGYTF
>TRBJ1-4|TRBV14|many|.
TGTGCCAGCAGCCAAGACGGGGACCCTTTTGAAAAACTGTTTTTT
CASSQDGDPFEKLFF
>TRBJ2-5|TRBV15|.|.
TGTGCCACCAGCAGAGACAGGGTGAGCGAGACCCAGTACTTC
CATSRDRVSETQYF
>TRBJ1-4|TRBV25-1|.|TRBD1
TGTGCCAGCAGTGAATTACCGGGACAGGGGATGTCTAAACTGTTTTTT
CASSELPGQGMSKLFF
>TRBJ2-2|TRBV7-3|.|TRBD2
TGTGCCAGCAGCTCAGCGGGAGGTTTT
CASSSAGGF
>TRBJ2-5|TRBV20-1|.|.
TGCAGTGCTAGAAAGTACCAAGAGACCCAGTACTTC
CSARKYQETQYF
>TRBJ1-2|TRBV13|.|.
TGTGCCAGCAGCCCCCCTGGGGGATTGGGGGGCTACACCTTC
CASSPPGGLGGYTF
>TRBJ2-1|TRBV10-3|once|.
TGTGCCATCAGTGTGGAGGGAAATGAGCAGTTCTTC
CAISVEGNEQFF
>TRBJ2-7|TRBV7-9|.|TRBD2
TGTGCCAGCAGCTCCCGACTAGCGGGAGACGAGCAGTACTTC
CASSSRLAGDEQYF
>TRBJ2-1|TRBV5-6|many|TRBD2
TGTGCCAGCAGCTTGACTAGCGGTTACAATGAGCAGTTCTTC
CASSLTSGYNEQFF
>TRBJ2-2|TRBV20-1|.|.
TGCAGTGCTAGAGAAGGCAGGGACACCGGGGAGCTGTTTTTT
CSAREGRDTGELFF
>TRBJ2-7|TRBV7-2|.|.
TGTGCCAGCAGCTTACAGGGTACCTACGAGCAGTACTTC
CASSLQGTYEQYF
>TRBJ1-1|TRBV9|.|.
TGTGCCAGCAGCCCGAGATGGGACGTTAACACTGAAGCTTTCTTT
CASSPRWDVNTEAFF
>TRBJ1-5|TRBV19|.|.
TGTGCCAGTAATGACAGAACAAATCAGCCCCAGCATTTT
CASNDRTNQPQHF
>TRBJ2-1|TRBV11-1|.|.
TGTGCCAGCAGCTTAGCGGACGGCAATGAGCAGTTCTTC
CASSLADGNEQFF
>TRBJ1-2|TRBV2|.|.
TGTGCCAGCAGTGAAGCGCCCGCGGTGGAGAATGGCTACACCTTC
CASSEAPAVENGYTF
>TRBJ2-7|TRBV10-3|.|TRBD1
TGTGCCATCAGTGAGCCAAACCGGGACAGGGAGTACGAGCAGTACTTC
CAISEPNRDREYEQYF
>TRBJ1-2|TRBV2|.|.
TGTGCCAGCAAATCCAGGGGTAGAGATGGCTACACCTTC
CASKSRGRDGYTF